The sequence of this T cell receptor beta chain was determined in a study of Ad26.COV2.S vaccination and SARS-CoV-2 variants. Background on the study: Within the COV1001 Ad26.COV2.S trial arm, the donor was enrolled. Intramuscular Ad26.COV2.S at 5x10^10 or 1x10^11 viral particles. Study-level findings and limits: Post-vaccination spike-specific CD8+ and CD4+ T cell responses reportedly had substantial breadth.

Treatment specified: around 19 received Ad26.COV2.S at low or high dose, single or two shots; about 5 received placebo; per-sample allocation not given. Sample collection was performed on day 63 after the first vaccine or placebo injection. This adult donor, from Boston, was 18-55 years old. Comments on this clone: Its target is not known.

After removal of 4 bases from V and 3 bases from J, the junction contained 7 bases not matched to a gene. This CDR3 is 17 amino acids long. CDR1 is PRHDT and CDR2 is FYEKMQ in the germline V gene (reference sequence). Assay used: immunoSEQ multiplex PCR; TCRdb lists only in-frame clones, some missing. The table includes over 250,000 clones, around 87% detected once. The sequenced sample was peripheral blood, obtained in a trial of Ad26.COV2.S vaccine versus placebo. V usage is TRBV13 and J usage is TRBJ2-3; the match to TRBD2 covers 13 bases. The sequence was obtained from a person between 18 and 65 years old who received the Ad26.COV2.S COVID-19 vaccine or a placebo. CDR3 DNA sequence: TGTGCCAGCAGCTGGGTAACTAGCGGGAGGGGTACAGATACGCAGTATTTT. This gives the protein CASSWVTSGRGTDTQYF.